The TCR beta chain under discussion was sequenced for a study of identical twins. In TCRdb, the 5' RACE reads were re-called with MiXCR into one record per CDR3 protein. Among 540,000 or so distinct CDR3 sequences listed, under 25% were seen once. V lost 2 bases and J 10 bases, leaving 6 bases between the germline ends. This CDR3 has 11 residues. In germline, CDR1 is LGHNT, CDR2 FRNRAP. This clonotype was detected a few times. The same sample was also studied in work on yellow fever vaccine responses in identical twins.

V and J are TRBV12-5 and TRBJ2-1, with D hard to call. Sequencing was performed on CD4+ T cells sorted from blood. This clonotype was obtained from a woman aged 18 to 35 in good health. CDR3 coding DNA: TGTGCTAGTGGTTTGCAGTTCGAGCAGTTCTTC. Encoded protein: CASGLQFEQFF.